Following are 32 T cell receptor beta chains from one sample sequenced in a study of T cell repertoires in cytomegalovirus infection. One entry per CDR3 protein, called by TCRdb with MiXCR from the reads. The sample shows more than 250,000 distinct CDR3 sequences, roughly an eighth of them seen only once. The sequenced sample was PBMCs. These receptors came from a human donor in good health (CMV status not recorded). Some clones in this sample may be carry-over from other donors' samples.

In its sample, this clonotype was seen many times. This chain links TRBV2 with TRBJ2-7, with a tentative D call TRBD1 (6 bases). This CDR3 has 15 residues. Germline assignment: CDR1 SNHLY and CDR2 FYNNEI. Between the trimmed V and J ends, which lost 0 bases and 3 bases, there was a span of 12 bases. DNA for the CDR3: TGTGCCAGCAGTGAAGCGAGGACAGCGAGCTACGAGCAGTACTTC. Translating it yields CASSEARTASYEQYF.

The CDR3 spells CASSMDKPFYGYTF. CDR3 sequence (DNA): TGTGCCAGCAGCATGGACAAGCCATTCTATGGCTACACCTTC. The chain carries TRBV5-6 and TRBJ1-2; D is possibly TRBD1 (5 bases). From germline, CDR1 is SGHDT and CDR2 YYEEEE. V dropped 4 bases and J dropped 4 bases, with 14 bases sitting between them. This CDR3 region has 14 residues.

This clonotype was recorded many times. An end of the junction differs from the germline gene, which may be a read error. This chain joins TRBV7-4 and TRBJ1-2, with D unclear. The CDR3 consists of 9 residues. Germline CDR1 reads SGHVT; CDR2 reads SQSDAQ. Here the CDR3 DNA reads TGTGCCAGCAGCTTAGAAGGCTCATTC. Amino acid sequence: CASSLEGSF.

This clonotype was counted ten times or more. J is TRBJ2-2 and V is TRBV7-4, with 10 bases fitting TRBD2. The CDR3 runs to 16 residues. With V trimmed by 3 bases and J by 0 bases, 1 base remained unmatched. CDR1 is SGHVT, CDR2 SQSDAQ, per germline. The CDR3 sequence: CASSFSGGPNTGELFF. For the CDR3, the DNA is TGTGCCAGCAGCTTTAGCGGGGGGCCGAACACCGGGGAGCTGTTTTTT. The whole variable domain, filled in from reference TRBV7-4 and TRBJ2-2, reads GAGVSQSPRYKVAKRGRDVALRCDSISGHVTLYWYRQTLGQGSEVLTYSQSDAQRDKSGRPSGRFSAERPERSVSTLKIQRTEQGDSAVYLCASSFSGGPNTGELFFGEGSRLTVL.

The chain uses TRBV7-8 and TRBJ2-7; TRBD1 agrees at 8 bases. CDR1 and CDR2 from the germline V gene are SGHVS and FQNEAQ. The V gene end was trimmed by 5 bases and the J gene end by 3 bases; junction bases not matched to a gene: 12. This CDR3 has 16 residues. The CDR3 DNA is TGTGCCAGCAGCCCTTACCCTCGACAGGGGTTCTACGAGCAGTACTTC. Translation: CASSPYPRQGFYEQYF.

This clonotype was seen ten or more times. This chain links TRBV6-2 or TRBV6-3 with TRBJ2-1, with 8 bases that match TRBD2. The trim removed 6 bases at V and 2 bases at J, leaving 9 bases unmatched. CDR1 and CDR2 (germline): MNHEY, SVGEGT. The length of the CDR3 is 16 residues. DNA for the CDR3: TGTGCCAGCAGCTTTAACGGGGGGGACACCTACAATGAGCAGTTCTTC. Translated, it gives CASSFNGGDTYNEQFF.

This sequence joins TRBV7-9 and TRBJ2-7; a possible D gene is TRBD1 (6 bases). This CDR3 has 16 residues. Germline CDR1 and CDR2: SEHNR and FQNEAQ (reference sequence). V was pared by 1 base and J by 4 bases, with 17 bases between. Here the CDR3 DNA reads TGTGCCAGCAGCTTAGACTTAGACAGGAATTTTTACGAGCAGTACTTC. Amino acids: CASSLDLDRNFYEQYF. Based on the CDR3 plus reference TRBV7-9 and TRBJ2-7, the full variable domain is DTGVSQNPRHKITKRGQNVTFRCDPISEHNRLYWYRQTLGQGPEFLTYFQNEAQLEKSRLLSDRFSAERPKGSFSTLEIQRTEQGDSAMYLCASSLDLDRNFYEQYFGPGTRLTVT.

The chain links TRBV28 to TRBJ1-5; D gene unclear. The CDR3 is 13 amino acids. The germline CDR1 and CDR2 sequences are MDHEN and SYDVKM. V was cut by 2 bases and J by 11 bases, with 13 bases left in between. CDR3 region: CASSLASLKAQHF. Written as DNA, the CDR3 is TGTGCCAGCAGTTTAGCATCCCTTAAGGCCCAGCATTTT.

This chain links TRBV20-1 with TRBJ1-4; tentative D call: TRBD1 (5 bases). Germline V gene lookup returns CDR1 DFQATT and CDR2 SNEGSKA (reference sequence). The V gene lost 6 bases and the J gene lost 3 bases, with 17 bases spanning the gap. The CDR3 extends over 15 amino acids. CDR3 sequence reads: CSARFQGLANEKLFF. CDR3 bases: TGCAGTGCCAGATTTCAGGGACTGGCTAATGAAAAACTGTTTTTT.

This chain connects TRBV25-1 to TRBJ1-1, with D hard to call. Germline V gives CDR1 MGHDK, CDR2 SYGVNS. The CDR3 has 13 residues. Trimming removed 8 bases from V and 4 bases from J, with 14 bases in between. CDR3 region: CASRGVSATEAFF. CDR3 sequence (DNA): TGTGCCAGCCGCGGGGTTTCAGCCACTGAAGCTTTCTTT.

In this sample, this clonotype turned up a few times. The V and J genes are TRBV28 and TRBJ2-2, with D hard to call. In germline, CDR1 is MDHEN, CDR2 SYDVKM. This CDR3 is built from 12 residues. V was cut by 7 bases and J by 8 bases, with 11 bases left in between. The CDR3 is CASNTLRGELFF. As DNA, the CDR3 is TGTGCCAGCAACACGCTACGGGGGGAGCTGTTTTTT.

This clonotype showed up many times. CDR3 in amino acids: CASRHSGDSGNTEAFF. CDR3 nucleotides: TGTGCCAGCAGACACAGCGGCGACAGCGGGAACACTGAAGCTTTCTTT. The rearrangement uses TRBV5-4 and TRBJ1-1; TRBD1 is a possible D gene (5 bases). Germline CDR1 and CDR2: SGHNT and YYREEE (reference sequence). The CDR3 is 16 amino acids. The V end lost 5 bases, the J end lost 1 base, and 18 bases lay between the germline ends.

The V gene is TRBV2, the J gene TRBJ2-7; the D gene could be TRBD1 or TRBD2 (5 bases each). Trimming removed 7 bases from V and 6 bases from J, with 16 bases in between. Germline CDR1 SNHLY, CDR2 FYNNEI. The CDR3 consists of 13 residues. CDR3: CASNGDRGSEQYF. Here the CDR3 DNA reads TGTGCCAGCAACGGGGATAGGGGAAGCGAGCAGTACTTC. Supplemented by reference TRBV2 and TRBJ2-7, the full variable domain reads EPEVTQTPSHQVTQMGQEVILRCVPISNHLYFYWYRQILGQKVEFLVSFYNNEISEKSEIFDDQFSVERPDGSNFTLKIRSTKLEDSAMYFCASNGDRGSEQYFGPGTRLTVT.

This clonotype was detected many times. This chain joins TRBV2 and TRBJ2-5; D is tentatively TRBD1 or TRBD2 (5 bases each). CDR1 and CDR2 from the germline V gene are SNHLY and FYNNEI. The CDR3 loop spans 14 amino acids. Trimming cost V 5 bases and J 2 bases, with 12 bases left between them. DNA for the CDR3: TGTGCCAGCAGTCGGGACCAACCTCAAGAGACCCAGTACTTC. Amino acids: CASSRDQPQETQYF.

J is TRBJ2-7 and V is TRBV20-1, with 11 nucleotides matching TRBD2. Per the germline V gene, CDR1 is DFQATT and CDR2 is SNEGSKA (reference sequence). This CDR3 has 16 residues. J was trimmed by 6 bases and V by 0 bases; bases with no gene match: 10. CDR3 DNA sequence: TGCAGTGCTAGAGATCTTACTAGCGGGAGTTTCGGCGAGCAGTACTTC. Its protein is CSARDLTSGSFGEQYF.

This clonotype came up many times. This rearrangement joins TRBV7-9 to TRBJ2-2; D perhaps matches TRBD2 (5 bases). Germline V lookup: CDR1 SEHNR, CDR2 FQNEAQ (reference sequence). The length of the CDR3 is 14 residues. V lost 4 bases and J lost 4, with 10 bases in between. CDR3 sequence reads: CASSSRAGTGELFF. The CDR3 region has the DNA TGTGCCAGCAGCTCTCGGGCGGGCACCGGGGAGCTGTTTTTT.

This clonotype has just a few counts. The chain has TRBV20-1 and TRBJ1-3; tentatively, D is TRBD1 (6 bases). Trimming pared 3 bases from V and 3 bases from J, leaving 12 bases between. This CDR3 spans 14 amino acids. The germline CDR1 and CDR2 sequences are DFQATT and SNEGSKA (reference sequence). The CDR3 protein is CSARAGAGGNTIYF. The CDR3 DNA is TGCAGTGCTAGGGCGGGGGCCGGTGGAAACACCATATATTTT.

At least ten counts were recorded for this clonotype. V usage is TRBV15 and J usage is TRBJ1-5; D uncertain. V was clipped by 6 bases and J by 4 bases, with 10 bases between them. There are 13 residues in the CDR3. Germline-derived CDR1 and CDR2 are LNHNV and YYDKDF (reference sequence). CDR3 sequence: CATSHSQNQPQHF. In DNA form, the CDR3 reads TGTGCCACCAGTCACTCCCAGAATCAGCCCCAGCATTTT. Variable domain in full (rest from reference TRBV15 and TRBJ1-5): DAMVIQNPRYQVTQFGKPVTLSCSQTLNHNVMYWYQQKSSQAPKLLFHYYDKDFNNEADTPDNFQSRRPNTSFCFLDIRSPGLGDTAMYLCATSHSQNQPQHFGDGTRLSIL.

V usage is TRBV7-3 and J usage is TRBJ2-3; 7 nucleotides line up with TRBD2. This CDR3 contains 16 residues. From germline, CDR1 is SGHTA and CDR2 FQGTGA. Trimming cost V 3 bases and J 3 bases; bases outside gene matches: 9. For the CDR3, the DNA is TGTGCCAGCAGCTTGAGTGGGAGGGCGAAGACAGATACGCAGTATTTT. It translates to CASSLSGRAKTDTQYF.

This clonotype has just a few counts. This chain joins TRBV19 and TRBJ2-7; D is uncertain. The CDR3 runs to 13 residues. V lost 5 bases to trimming and J lost 3 bases, with 11 bases between them. The V gene's germline CDR1 is LNHDA and CDR2 SQIVND (reference sequence). The CDR3 here is CASSYNRDYEQYF. CDR3 DNA sequence: TGTGCCAGTAGTTACAACAGAGACTACGAGCAGTACTTC.

The V and J genes are TRBV6-6 and TRBJ1-2, with TRBD1 matching 7 bases. This CDR3 contains 12 residues. Germline lookup yields CDR1 MNHNY and CDR2 SVGAGI (reference sequence). Trimming took 2 bases from V and 13 from J; bases not matched to a gene: 7. As DNA, the CDR3 is TGTGCCAGCAGTTACACCGGGCAGGGGGTCACCTTC. This sequence encodes CASSYTGQGVTF.

This clonotype was observed at least ten times. The chain links TRBV29-1 to TRBJ2-5; the match to TRBD2 covers 10 bases. CDR1 SQVTM and CDR2 ANQGSEA come from the germline V gene. The CDR3 is 13 residues long. J was trimmed by 5 bases and V by 6 bases; bases with no gene match: 6. The CDR3 nucleotides are TGCAGCGTGATAGCGGGGGGACTTGAGACCCAGTACTTC. Protein product: CSVIAGGLETQYF.

This clonotype was detected many times. This chain links TRBV28 with TRBJ2-7, with no clear D. The CDR3 has 13 residues. V lost 2 bases and J lost 4, with 9 bases in between. The germline CDR1 and CDR2 sequences are MDHEN and SYDVKM. The DNA of the CDR3 is TGTGCCAGCAGTTTAACTCCAGTTTACGAGCAGTACTTC. It codes for CASSLTPVYEQYF.

The chain uses TRBV20-1 and TRBJ1-1; a weak D match, TRBD1 (5 bases). The CDR3 consists of 14 residues. Germline V gene data show CDR1 as DFQATT and CDR2 as SNEGSKA (reference sequence). Trimming pared 1 base from V and 1 base from J, leaving 10 bases between. The CDR3 region is CSARVPDRNTEAFF. CDR3 bases: TGCAGTGCTAGAGTTCCTGACAGGAACACTGAAGCTTTCTTT.

This clonotype was found many times. The chain has TRBV28 and TRBJ1-5; TRBD1 matches 7 bases. The V gene end was trimmed by 10 bases and the J gene end by 4 bases; junction bases not matched to a gene: 7. The CDR3 totals 13 residues. The germline V gene encodes CDR1 MDHEN and CDR2 SYDVKM. The CDR3 bases are TGTGCCACGGACGACAGGGTTAATCAGCCCCAGCATTTT. It encodes CATDDRVNQPQHF.

In its sample, this clonotype was seen many times. This chain links TRBV6-2 or TRBV6-3 with TRBJ2-7; D might be TRBD1 (6 bases). The CDR3 sequence is 14 residues long. Per the germline V gene, CDR1 is MNHEY and CDR2 is SVGEGT. Trimming removed 3 bases at V and 3 bases at J, with 12 bases between. CDR3 sequence: CASSYPGTHYEQYF. The CDR3 DNA reads as TGTGCCAGCAGTTATCCCGGGACACACTACGAGCAGTACTTC.

This clonotype was seen at least ten times. CDR3 sequence reads: CASSIHPPGTSSNEQFF. CDR3 bases: TGTGCCAGCAGTATCCACCCACCCGGGACTAGCAGCAATGAGCAGTTCTTC. The chain couples TRBV28 to TRBJ2-1; TRBD2 matches 9 bases. Germline V gene lookup returns CDR1 MDHEN and CDR2 SYDVKM. CDR3 length: 17 amino acids. V gave up 5 bases and J gave up 6 bases; unmatched junction bases: 14.

The table lists this clonotype with a few counts. The chain couples TRBV28 to TRBJ2-6; no clear D gene. Germline V gene data show CDR1 as MDHEN and CDR2 as SYDVKM. CDR3 length: 14 amino acids. Trimming left V 9 bases short and J 0 bases short, with 9 bases between. CDR3: CASLAPSGANVLTF. The CDR3 nucleotides read TGTGCCAGTTTGGCTCCCTCTGGGGCCAACGTCCTGACTTTC.

The chain uses TRBV5-8 and TRBJ2-5, with 7 bases fitting TRBD2. Trimming took 0 bases from V and 4 from J; bases not matched to a gene: 3. CDR1 is SGHTS and CDR2 is YDEGEE in the germline V gene. This CDR3 region has 14 residues. The CDR3 here is CASSLGDYLETQYF. CDR3 in DNA: TGTGCCAGCAGCTTGGGGGACTACCTAGAGACCCAGTACTTC.

This sequence joins TRBV5-6 and TRBJ2-6; possibly TRBD1 for D (5 bases). The germline V gene encodes CDR1 SGHDT and CDR2 YYEEEE. V shed 0 bases and J shed 0 bases, with 13 bases lying between them. The CDR3 loop spans 18 amino acids. The CDR3 DNA reads TGTGCCAGCAGCTTGGTACAGGTTCTGGGCTCTGGGGCCAACGTCCTGACTTTC. It codes for CASSLVQVLGSGANVLTF.

The V call is TRBV29-1, the J call TRBJ2-7; 8 bases agree with TRBD2. V gave up 4 bases and J gave up 6 bases; unmatched junction bases: 8. CDR1 and CDR2 (germline): SQVTM, ANQGSEA. CDR3 size: 13 residues. CDR3: CSVGAGGSGEQYF. CDR3 DNA: TGCAGCGTTGGGGCGGGGGGCTCAGGCGAGCAGTACTTC.

There are many counts of this clonotype. V gene TRBV7-2 combines with J gene TRBJ1-1; tentatively, D is TRBD1 (5 bases). Germline V gene sequence: CDR1 SGHTA, CDR2 FQGNSA. V was shortened by 6 bases and J by 7 bases, with 15 bases between the two germline ends. The CDR3 consists of 13 residues. The CDR3 bases are TGTGCCAGCAGTCAAGGGGTCAGCAGTGAAGCTTTCTTT. Amino acid sequence: CASSQGVSSEAFF. The full variable domain, in which reference TRBV7-2 and TRBJ1-1 provide the parts outside the CDR3, is GAGVSQSPSNKVTEKGKDVELRCDPISGHTALYWYRQSLGQGLEFLIYFQGNSAPDKSGLPSDRFSAERTGGSVSTLTIQRTQQEDSAVYLCASSQGVSSEAFFGQGTRLTVV.